This TCR beta chain was recorded in a study of CD8+CD57+ T cells in acquired aplastic anemia. In the study overall: Roughly 3 ug was the average amount of DNA from sorted CD4+ and CD8+ cells. As sequenced from healthy donors, CD4+ cells averaged about 11 million reads.

Concerning this clonotype itself: The antigen is not known. The junction differs from germline at one of its ends, possibly a read error.

Points from the study as a whole: Comparison of patients with controls identified about 27 shared CD8+ CDR3 sequences. Between patients and controls, CD8+ Simpson's diversity did not vary significantly.

The TCR beta profiling, which covered VDJ combination and CDR3 sequence, was carried out using genomic DNA as the template. TCRdb called the reads again in MiXCR, with one record for every CDR3 protein. The table shows approximately 380,000 distinct CDR3 sequences, with 60% to 80% occurring only once. The CDR3 spans 14 residues. The germline gives CDR1 SGHTA, CDR2 FQGTGA. Sequenced: sorted CD4+, CD8+, or CD8+CD57+ T cells (not recorded which) from PBMCs. The gene calls are TRBV7-3 and TRBJ2-7; D uncertain. The receptor was isolated from a human donor in good health, serving as a control. CDR3 loop: CASSFVGVLNEPYF. The CDR3 DNA reads TGTGCCAGCAGTTTCGTTGGGGTCCTTAACGAGCCGTACTTC.